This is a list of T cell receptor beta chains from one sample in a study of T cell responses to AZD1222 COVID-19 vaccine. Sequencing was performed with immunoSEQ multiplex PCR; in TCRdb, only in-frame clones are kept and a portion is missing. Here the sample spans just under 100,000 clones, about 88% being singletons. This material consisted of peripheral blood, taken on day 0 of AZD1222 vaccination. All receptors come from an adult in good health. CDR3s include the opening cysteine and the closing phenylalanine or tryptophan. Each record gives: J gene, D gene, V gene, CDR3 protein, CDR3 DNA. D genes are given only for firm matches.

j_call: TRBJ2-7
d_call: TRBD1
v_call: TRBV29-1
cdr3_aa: CSVLRQGGAYEQYF
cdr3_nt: TGCAGCGTTTTACGACAGGGGGGCGCCTACGAGCAGTACTTC

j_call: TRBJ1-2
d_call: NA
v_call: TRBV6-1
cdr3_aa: CASSEAGYYGYTF
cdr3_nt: TGTGCCAGCAGTGAGGCCGGGTACTATGGCTACACCTTC

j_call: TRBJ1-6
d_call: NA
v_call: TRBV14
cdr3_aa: CASSQLFSNSPLHF
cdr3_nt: TGTGCCAGCAGCCAACTCTTCTCCAATTCACCCCTCCACTTT

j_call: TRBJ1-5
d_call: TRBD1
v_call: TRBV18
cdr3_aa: CASSPGTGSLQPQHF
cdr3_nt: TGTGCCAGCTCACCCGGGACAGGAAGCCTTCAGCCCCAGCATTTT

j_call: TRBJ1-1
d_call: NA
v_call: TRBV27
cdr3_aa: CASSFPDTEAFF
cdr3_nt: TGTGCCAGCAGTTTTCCAGACACTGAAGCTTTCTTT

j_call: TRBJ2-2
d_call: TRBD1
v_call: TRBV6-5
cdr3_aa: CASRGQGRSGELFF
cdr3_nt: TGTGCCAGCAGGGGACAGGGGAGGTCCGGGGAGCTGTTTTTT

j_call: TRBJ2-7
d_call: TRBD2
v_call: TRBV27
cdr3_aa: CASSLWRGSSYEQYF
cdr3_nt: TGTGCCAGCAGTTTATGGCGGGGGAGCTCCTACGAGCAGTACTTC

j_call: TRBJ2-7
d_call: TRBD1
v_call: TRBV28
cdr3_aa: CASSLSGQGPHEQYF
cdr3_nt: TGTGCCAGCAGTTTATCGGGACAGGGGCCCCACGAGCAGTACTTC

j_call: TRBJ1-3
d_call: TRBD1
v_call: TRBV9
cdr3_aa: CASSVDRGNSGNTIYF
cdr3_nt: TGTGCCAGCAGCGTGGACAGGGGGAACTCTGGAAACACCATATATTTT

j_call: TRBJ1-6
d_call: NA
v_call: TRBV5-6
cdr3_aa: CASSLVGRGTYNSPLHF
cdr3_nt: TGTGCCAGCAGCTTGGTGGGCAGGGGAACCTATAATTCACCCCTCCACTTT

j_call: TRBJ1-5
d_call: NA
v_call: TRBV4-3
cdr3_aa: CASSQDLRFSDQPQHF
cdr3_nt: TGCGCCAGCAGCCAAGATTTGCGTTTTTCGGATCAGCCCCAGCATTTT